This T cell receptor beta chain was recorded in a study of cytomegalovirus exposure and HLA in healthy donors. Across the study: Of all 360 or so donors who were genotyped, around 82% belonged to the Caucasian-associated ancestry cluster.

Points from the study as a whole: Researchers reported from a later analysis that most CMV-associated TCR beta chains appeared HLA-restricted. The study put some 150 TCR beta chains on its list as cytomegalovirus-associated. A link between a missense DCLRE1C variant and TCR beta V- and J-gene trimming emerged from a later analysis.

As regards this clone: Its target is not known.

PCR employed 60 Vbeta and 13 Jbeta primers. The assay was immunoSEQ multiplex PCR, and TCRdb's table has in-frame clones only and misses some. The repertoire consists of under 200,000 clones, with roughly 87% occurring once and the leading ten covering around 1.5%. The CDR3 totals 13 residues. The V and J ends lost 8 bases and 2 bases, in that order; junction bases with no gene match: 4. CDR1 is MNHNS, CDR2 SASEGT, per germline. This rearrangement joins TRBV6-1 to TRBJ2-3; 7 bases agree with TRBD2. Sequencing was performed on PBMCs. The TCR comes from a girl aged 5-17 years in good health and CMV-seropositive. The CDR3 region is CASASGFTDTQYF. The DNA for the CDR3 is TGTGCCAGCGCTAGCGGATTCACAGATACGCAGTATTTT.